This T cell receptor beta chain was recorded in a study of control samples from healthy donors and cancer patients (dated by TCRdb to about 2020). The sample holds a few counts of this clone. The specificity of this receptor is unknown. Base qualities are missing; no much larger clone stands one base away. The method was the immunoSEQ multiplex PCR assay. Imported from immuneACCESS, the table was reduced by TCRdb to in-frame sequences with V and J called. These copies leave out some clones; in studies compared against another copy, an unresolved V gene accounts for under half, and the cause of the remainder is not known. Counted in this sample were about 100,000 clones; approximately 84% of them appeared once. The ten top clones hold roughly 18% of the sample. The material sequenced was blood. The source is a woman between 50 and 59 years old in good health.

At the DNA level, the sequence is TGTGCCAGCAGCTTAGGTATAGTTCAAGAGACCCAGTACTTC. Its protein product is CASSLGIVQETQYF. The chain is made from TRBV5-4 and TRBJ2-5; too little of a D gene remains to name it. Spanning cysteine to phenylalanine, the CDR3 consists of 14 amino acids. Of the read, only the CDR3 DNA is kept; its 42 bases are in frame from base 1. The germline V gene (reference sequence) provides CDR1 SGHNT and CDR2 YYREEE. V is cut by 2 bases and J by 2 bases, and the space between the germline ends is 10 bases.